Listed below are T cell receptor beta chains from one sample, sequenced in a study of control samples from healthy donors and cancer patients. TCRdb's copy holds only in-frame clones and misses some; the assay was immunoSEQ multiplex PCR. Here the sample spans around 200,000 clones, about 93% being singletons. The sample taken for sequencing was blood. The receptors were sampled from a man aged 18 to 29 in good health. Both conserved end residues are part of each CDR3. D genes are given only for firm matches. Clone size is given for some rows only: seen once, a few or many times, or a class if the clone is expanded.

CDR3aa	CDR3nt	j_gene	v_gene	abundance	d_gene
CASSPQDTGGSEQYF	TGTGCCAGCAGCCCCCAGGATACAGGGGGCAGCGAGCAGTACTTC	TRBJ2-7	TRBV9	.	TRBD1
CASSESRQGGGNEQFF	TGCGCCAGCAGTGAGTCAAGGCAGGGAGGGGGCAATGAGCAGTTCTTC	TRBJ2-1	TRBV10-2	.	.
CASSFKGENTEAFF	TGCGCCAGCAGCTTTAAAGGGGAAAACACTGAAGCTTTCTTT	TRBJ1-1	TRBV5-1	.	.
CATSRTGTGAGNTIYF	TGTGCCACCAGCAGAACCGGGACAGGGGCTGGAAACACCATATATTTT	TRBJ1-3	TRBV15	once	TRBD1
CASSSPGQFYNEQFF	TGTGCCAGCAGTTCGCCGGGACAGTTCTACAATGAGCAGTTCTTC	TRBJ2-1	TRBV27	.	TRBD1
CASSLVSPRGGPPYEQYF	TGCGCCAGCAGCTTGGTTTCCCCTCGCGGGGGGCCTCCCTACGAGCAGTACTTC	TRBJ2-7	TRBV5-1	.	TRBD2
CASSLAGIAGNEQFF	TGTGCCAGCAGCTTGGCCGGAATAGCAGGGAATGAGCAGTTCTTC	TRBJ2-1	TRBV5-4	.	.
CASSLGLAGGAYEQYF	TGCGCCAGCAGCTTGGGACTAGCGGGGGGGGCCTACGAGCAGTACTTC	TRBJ2-7	TRBV5-1	.	TRBD2
CASSRDWSYTF	TGTGCCAGCAGCCGGGATTGGAGCTACACCTTC	TRBJ1-2	TRBV5-6	once	.
CASSQITGVGNEQYF	TGCGCCAGCAGCCAAATCACAGGGGTGGGGAACGAGCAGTACTTC	TRBJ2-7	TRBV5-1	.	TRBD1
CASSEAWEGDEKLFF	TGTGCCAGCAGCGAGGCATGGGAGGGCGATGAAAAACTGTTTTTT	TRBJ1-4	TRBV7-9	.	.
CASSYSPTGTYEQYF	TGTGCCAGCAGTTACTCACCGACAGGTACCTACGAGCAGTACTTC	TRBJ2-7	TRBV6-6	.	.
CASSETGEQGGYRNEQFF	TGTGCCAGCAGTGAAACAGGAGAACAAGGGGGCTATCGTAATGAGCAGTTCTTC	TRBJ2-1	TRBV6-1	few	TRBD1